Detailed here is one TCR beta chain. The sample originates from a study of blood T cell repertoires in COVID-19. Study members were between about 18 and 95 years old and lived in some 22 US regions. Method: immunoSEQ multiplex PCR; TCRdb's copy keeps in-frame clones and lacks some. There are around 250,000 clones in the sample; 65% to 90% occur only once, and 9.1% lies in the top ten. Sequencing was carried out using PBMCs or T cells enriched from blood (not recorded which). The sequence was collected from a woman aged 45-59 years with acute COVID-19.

The CDR3 nucleotides are TGTGCCAGCAGCTTCATCGGGATACAGAACACTGAAGCTTTCTTT. Translating gives CASSFIGIQNTEAFF. This rearrangement joins TRBV7-9 to TRBJ1-1; no reliable D call. The V and J ends lost 3 bases and 1 base respectively, with 12 bases between them. The CDR3 has 15 residues. CDR1 SEHNR and CDR2 FQNEAQ come from the germline V gene (reference sequence).